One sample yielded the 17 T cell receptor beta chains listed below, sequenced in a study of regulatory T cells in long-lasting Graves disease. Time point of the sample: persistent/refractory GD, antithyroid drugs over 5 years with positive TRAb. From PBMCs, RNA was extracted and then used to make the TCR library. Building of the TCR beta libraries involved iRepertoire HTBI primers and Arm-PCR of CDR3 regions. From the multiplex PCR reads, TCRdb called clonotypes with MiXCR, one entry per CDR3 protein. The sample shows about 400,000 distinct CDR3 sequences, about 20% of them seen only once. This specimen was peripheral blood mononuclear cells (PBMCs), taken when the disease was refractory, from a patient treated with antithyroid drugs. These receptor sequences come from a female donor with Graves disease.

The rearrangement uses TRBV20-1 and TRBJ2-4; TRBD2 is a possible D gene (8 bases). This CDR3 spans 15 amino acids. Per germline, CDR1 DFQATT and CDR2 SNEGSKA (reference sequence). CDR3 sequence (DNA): TGCGCCTCATCGGGGGGGAACCAGGGGGGAAACATTCAGTACTTC. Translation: CASSGGNQGGNIQYF.

The CDR3 loop is CASREGGPATNEKLFF. The CDR3 bases are TGTGCCAGCAGGGAGGGGGGCCCGGCAACTAATGAAAAACTGTTTTTT. The chain uses TRBV2 and TRBJ1-4; a possible D gene is TRBD1 (6 bases). Germline V CDR1 and CDR2: SNHLY, FYNNEI. V lost 6 bases, J lost 0 bases, and 14 bases lay in between. This CDR3 contains 16 residues. Based on the CDR3 plus reference TRBV2 and TRBJ1-4, the full variable domain is EPEVTQTPSHQVTQMGQEVILRCVPISNHLYFYWYRQILGQKVEFLVSFYNNEISEKSEIFDDQFSVERPDGSNFTLKIRSTKLEDSAMYFCASREGGPATNEKLFFGSGTQLSVL.

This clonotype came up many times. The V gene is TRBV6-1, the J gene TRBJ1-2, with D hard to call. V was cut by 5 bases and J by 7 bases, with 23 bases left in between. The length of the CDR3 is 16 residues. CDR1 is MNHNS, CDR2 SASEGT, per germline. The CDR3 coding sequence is TGTGCCAGCAGTCAGACCTGGACCGGTTTGACGGGTGGCTACACCTTC. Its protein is CASSQTWTGLTGGYTF.

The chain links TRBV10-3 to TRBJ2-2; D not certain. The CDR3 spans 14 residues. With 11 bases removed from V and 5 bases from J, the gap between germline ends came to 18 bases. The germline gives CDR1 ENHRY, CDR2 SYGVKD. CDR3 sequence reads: CADSDSPGTGELFF. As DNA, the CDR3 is TGTGCCGACTCTGACTCTCCCGGGACCGGGGAGCTGTTTTTT.

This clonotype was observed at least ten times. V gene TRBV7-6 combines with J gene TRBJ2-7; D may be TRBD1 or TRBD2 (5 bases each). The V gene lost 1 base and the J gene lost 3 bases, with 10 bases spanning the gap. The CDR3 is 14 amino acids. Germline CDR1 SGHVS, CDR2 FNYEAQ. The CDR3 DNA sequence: TGTGCCAGCAGCTTAGGGGACGGACGCTACGAGCAGTACTTC. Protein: CASSLGDGRYEQYF.

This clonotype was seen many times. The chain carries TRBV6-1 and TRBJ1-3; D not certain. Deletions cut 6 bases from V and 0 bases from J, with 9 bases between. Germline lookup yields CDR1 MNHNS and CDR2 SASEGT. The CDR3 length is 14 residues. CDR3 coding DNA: TGTGCCAGCAGCCCCCGGAGCTCTGGAAACACCATATATTTT. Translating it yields CASSPRSSGNTIYF.

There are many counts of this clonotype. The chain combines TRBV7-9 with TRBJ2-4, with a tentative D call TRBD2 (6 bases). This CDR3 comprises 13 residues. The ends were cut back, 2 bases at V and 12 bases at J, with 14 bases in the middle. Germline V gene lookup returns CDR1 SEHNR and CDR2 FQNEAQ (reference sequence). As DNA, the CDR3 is TGTGCCAGCAGCTTATCGGCCGGGAGTGATCAGTACTTC. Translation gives CASSLSAGSDQYF.

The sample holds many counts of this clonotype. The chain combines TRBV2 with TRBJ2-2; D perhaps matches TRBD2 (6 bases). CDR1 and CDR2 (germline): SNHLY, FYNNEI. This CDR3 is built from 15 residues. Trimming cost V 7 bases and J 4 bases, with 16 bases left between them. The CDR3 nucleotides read TGTGCCAGCACCAAGGACTATCCGGGCACCGGGGAGCTGTTTTTT. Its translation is CASTKDYPGTGELFF.

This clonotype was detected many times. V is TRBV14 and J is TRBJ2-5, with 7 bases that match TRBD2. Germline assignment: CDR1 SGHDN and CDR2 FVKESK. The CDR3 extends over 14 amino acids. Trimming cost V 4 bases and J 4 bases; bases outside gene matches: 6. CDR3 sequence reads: CASSPRTGGETQYF. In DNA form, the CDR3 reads TGTGCCAGCAGCCCGCGAACGGGAGGAGAGACCCAGTACTTC.

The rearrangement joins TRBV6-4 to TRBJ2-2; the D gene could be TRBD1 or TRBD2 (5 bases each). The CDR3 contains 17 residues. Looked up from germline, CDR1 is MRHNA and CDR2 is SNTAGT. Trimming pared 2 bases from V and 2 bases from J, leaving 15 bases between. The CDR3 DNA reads TGTGCCAGCAGTGACCCGTGGGGGAGACCTAACACCGGGGAGCTGTTTTTT. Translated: CASSDPWGRPNTGELFF.

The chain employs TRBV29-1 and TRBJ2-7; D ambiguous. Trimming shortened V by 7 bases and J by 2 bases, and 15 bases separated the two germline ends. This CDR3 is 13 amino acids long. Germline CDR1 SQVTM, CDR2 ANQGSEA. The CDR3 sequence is CSAVKSLTYEQYF. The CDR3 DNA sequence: TGCAGCGCCGTGAAGAGCCTGACCTACGAGCAGTACTTC.

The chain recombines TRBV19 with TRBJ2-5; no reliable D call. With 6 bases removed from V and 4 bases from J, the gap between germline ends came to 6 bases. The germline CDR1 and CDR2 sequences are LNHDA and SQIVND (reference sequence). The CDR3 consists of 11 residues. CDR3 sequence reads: CASRWRETQYF. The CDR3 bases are TGTGCCAGTAGGTGGAGAGAGACCCAGTACTTC.

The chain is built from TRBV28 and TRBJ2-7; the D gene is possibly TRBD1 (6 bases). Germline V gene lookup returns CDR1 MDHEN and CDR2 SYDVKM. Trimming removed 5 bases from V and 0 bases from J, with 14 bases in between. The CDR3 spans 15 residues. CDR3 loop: CASSTPGVGSYEQYF. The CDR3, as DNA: TGTGCCAGCAGTACCCCAGGGGTGGGCTCCTACGAGCAGTACTTC.

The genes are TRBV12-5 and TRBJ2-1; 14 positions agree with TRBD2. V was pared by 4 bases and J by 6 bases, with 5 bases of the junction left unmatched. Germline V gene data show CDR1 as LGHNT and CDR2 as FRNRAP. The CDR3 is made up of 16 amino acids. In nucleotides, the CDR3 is TGTGCTAGTGGTTCAACCGGGACTAGCGGGGGCAATGAGCAGTTCTTC. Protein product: CASGSTGTSGGNEQFF.

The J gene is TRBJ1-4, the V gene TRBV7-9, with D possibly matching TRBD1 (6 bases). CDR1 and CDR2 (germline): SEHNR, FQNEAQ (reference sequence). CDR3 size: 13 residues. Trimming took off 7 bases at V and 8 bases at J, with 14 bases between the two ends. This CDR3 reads CASIGGSTEKLFF. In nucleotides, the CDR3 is TGTGCCAGCATAGGGGGGTCGACGGAAAAACTGTTTTTT.

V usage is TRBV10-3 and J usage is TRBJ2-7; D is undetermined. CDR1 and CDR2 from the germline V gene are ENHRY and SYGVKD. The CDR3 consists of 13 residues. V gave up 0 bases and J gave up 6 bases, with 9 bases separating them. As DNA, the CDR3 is TGTGCCATCAGTGAGTCGACTGGTTTCGAGCAGTACTTC. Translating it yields CAISESTGFEQYF.

CDR3 protein: CAISESGGNSYEQYF. The CDR3 DNA reads as TGTGCCATCAGTGAGTCGGGGGGCAACTCCTACGAGCAGTACTTC. The V call is TRBV10-3, the J call TRBJ2-7; TRBD1 or TRBD2 may be the D gene (6 bases each). Trimming pared 0 bases from V and 0 bases from J, leaving 9 bases between. The CDR3 extends over 15 amino acids. Germline V gives CDR1 ENHRY, CDR2 SYGVKD.